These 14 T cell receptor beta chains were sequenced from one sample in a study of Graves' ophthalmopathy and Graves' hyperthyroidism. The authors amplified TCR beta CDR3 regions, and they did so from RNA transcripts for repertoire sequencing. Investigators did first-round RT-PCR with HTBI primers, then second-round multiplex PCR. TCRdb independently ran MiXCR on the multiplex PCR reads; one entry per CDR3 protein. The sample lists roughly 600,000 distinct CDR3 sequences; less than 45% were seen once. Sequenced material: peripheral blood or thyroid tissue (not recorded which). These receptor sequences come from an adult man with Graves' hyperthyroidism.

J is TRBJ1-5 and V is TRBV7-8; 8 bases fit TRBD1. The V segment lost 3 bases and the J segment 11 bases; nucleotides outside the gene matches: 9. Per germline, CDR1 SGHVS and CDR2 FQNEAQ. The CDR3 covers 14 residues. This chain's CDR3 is CASSFGTGQETQHF. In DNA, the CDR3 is TGTGCCAGCAGCTTCGGGACAGGACAAGAGACCCAGCATTTT.

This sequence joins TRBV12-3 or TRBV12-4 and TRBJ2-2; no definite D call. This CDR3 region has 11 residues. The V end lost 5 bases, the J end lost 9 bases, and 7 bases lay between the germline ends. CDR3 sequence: CASSRVRELFF. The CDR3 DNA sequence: TGTGCCAGCAGTCGGGTCAGGGAGCTGTTTTTT.

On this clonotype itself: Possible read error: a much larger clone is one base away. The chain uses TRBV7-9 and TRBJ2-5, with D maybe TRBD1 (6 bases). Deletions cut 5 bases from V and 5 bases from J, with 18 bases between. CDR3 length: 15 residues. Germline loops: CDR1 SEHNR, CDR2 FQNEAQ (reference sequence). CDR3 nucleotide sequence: TGTGCCAGCAGCCTAAGACAGGCCCCGACGGAGACCCAGTACTTC. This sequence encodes CASSLRQAPTETQYF.

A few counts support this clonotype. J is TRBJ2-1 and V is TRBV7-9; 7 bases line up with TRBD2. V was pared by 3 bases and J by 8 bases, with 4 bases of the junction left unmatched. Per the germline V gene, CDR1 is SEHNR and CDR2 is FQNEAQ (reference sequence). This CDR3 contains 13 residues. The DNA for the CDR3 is TGTGCCAGCAGCTTCCCTAGCGGCTATGAGCAGTTCTTC. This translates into CASSFPSGYEQFF.

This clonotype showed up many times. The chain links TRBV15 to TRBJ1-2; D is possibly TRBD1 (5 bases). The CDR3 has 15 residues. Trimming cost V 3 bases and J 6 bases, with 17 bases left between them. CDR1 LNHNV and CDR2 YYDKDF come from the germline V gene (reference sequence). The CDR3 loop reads CATSREKQVVDGYTF. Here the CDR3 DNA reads TGTGCCACCAGCAGGGAAAAACAGGTAGTCGATGGCTACACCTTC.

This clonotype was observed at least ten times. CDR3 protein: CASSQDGVGGQPQHF. The CDR3 nucleotides are TGCGCCAGCAGCCAAGACGGCGTGGGCGGCCAGCCCCAGCATTTT. This rearrangement joins TRBV4-1 to TRBJ1-5; D not certain. V was shortened by 0 bases and J by 7 bases, with 13 bases between the two germline ends. The CDR3 is 15 amino acids. Germline V gives CDR1 MGHRA, CDR2 YSYEKL.

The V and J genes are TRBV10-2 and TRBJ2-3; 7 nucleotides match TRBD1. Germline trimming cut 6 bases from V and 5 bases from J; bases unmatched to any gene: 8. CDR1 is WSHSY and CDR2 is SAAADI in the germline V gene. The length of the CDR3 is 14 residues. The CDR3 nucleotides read TGCGCCAGCAGCACGACAGGGACCGTAGATACGCAGTATTTT. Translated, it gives CASSTTGTVDTQYF.

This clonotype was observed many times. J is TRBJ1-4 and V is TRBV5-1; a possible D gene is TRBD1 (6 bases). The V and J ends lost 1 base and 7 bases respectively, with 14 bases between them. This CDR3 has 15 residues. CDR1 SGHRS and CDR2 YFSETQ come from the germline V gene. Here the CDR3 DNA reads TGCGCCAGCAGCTTGACTGGGACATCGGGTGAAAAACTGTTTTTT. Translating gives CASSLTGTSGEKLFF.

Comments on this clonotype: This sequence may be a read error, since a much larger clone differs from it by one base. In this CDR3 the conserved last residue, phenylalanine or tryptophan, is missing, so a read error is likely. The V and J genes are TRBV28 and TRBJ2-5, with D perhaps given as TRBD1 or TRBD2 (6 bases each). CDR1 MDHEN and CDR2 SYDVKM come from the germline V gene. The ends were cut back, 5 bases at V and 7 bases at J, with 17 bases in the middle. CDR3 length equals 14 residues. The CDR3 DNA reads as TGTGCCAGCAGTGTTTCTACGGGGGCGTGGACCCAGTACTCC. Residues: CASSVSTGAWTQYS.

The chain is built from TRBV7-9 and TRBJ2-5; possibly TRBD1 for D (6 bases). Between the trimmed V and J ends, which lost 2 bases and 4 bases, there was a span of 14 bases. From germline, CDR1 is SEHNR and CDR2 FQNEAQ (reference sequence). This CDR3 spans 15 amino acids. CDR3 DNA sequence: TGTGCCAGCAGCTTATCCCTGATCAGGGGAGAGACCCAGTACTTC. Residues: CASSLSLIRGETQYF.

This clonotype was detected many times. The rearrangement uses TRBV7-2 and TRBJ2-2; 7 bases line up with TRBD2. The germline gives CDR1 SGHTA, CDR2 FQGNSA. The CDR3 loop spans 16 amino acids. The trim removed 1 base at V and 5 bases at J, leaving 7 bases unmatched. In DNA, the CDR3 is TGTGCCAGCAGCTTAGTTATTCTAGCGGCAACCGGGGAGCTGTTTTTT. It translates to CASSLVILAATGELFF.

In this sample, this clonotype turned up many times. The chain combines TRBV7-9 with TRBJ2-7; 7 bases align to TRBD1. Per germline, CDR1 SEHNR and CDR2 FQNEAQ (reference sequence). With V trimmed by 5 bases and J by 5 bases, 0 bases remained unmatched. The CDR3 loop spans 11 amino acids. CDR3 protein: CASSGQDEQYF. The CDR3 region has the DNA TGTGCCAGCAGCGGACAGGACGAGCAGTACTTC.

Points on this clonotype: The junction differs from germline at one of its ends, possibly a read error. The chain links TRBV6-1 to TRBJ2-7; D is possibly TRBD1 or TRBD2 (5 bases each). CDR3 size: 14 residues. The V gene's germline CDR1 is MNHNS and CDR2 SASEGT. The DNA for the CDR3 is TGTGCCGGCAGAGGGACCCCACTAATCTACGAGCAGTACTTC. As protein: CAGRGTPLIYEQYF.

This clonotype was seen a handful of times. The CDR3 loop is CSVERGDTDTQYF. DNA for the CDR3: TGCAGCGTCGAGAGGGGGGACACAGATACGCAGTATTTT. The chain employs TRBV29-1 and TRBJ2-3; D assignment may be TRBD1 or TRBD2 (6 bases each). CDR3 length: 13 amino acids. The V gene lost 6 bases and the J gene lost 2 bases, with 12 bases spanning the gap. Germline CDR1 and CDR2: SQVTM and ANQGSEA.